This TCR beta chain was sequenced during a study of shared clonotypes between healthy human individuals. Samples underwent the assay at deep level. About 28,000 T cell genomes, or approximately 290 ng DNA, went into replicate PCRs of unsorted PBMC. PBMC DNA, left unsorted, was sequenced on ten immunoSEQ deep assay plates. TCRdb keeps only in-frame clones here, not all; method: immunoSEQ multiplex PCR. In the table there are about half a million clones, about 80% of which are singletons. The CDR3 length is 14 residues. Trimming left V 8 bases short and J 0 bases short, with 12 bases between. The germline gives CDR1 ENHRY, CDR2 SYGVKD. In unsorted samples, genomic DNA was obtained using around 100 million PBMCs.

This TCR came from a woman aged 40 to 50 in good health. Some clones in this sample may be carry-over from other donors' samples. The J gene is TRBJ2-3, the V gene TRBV10-3, with D perhaps matching TRBD1 or TRBD2 (5 bases each). The sequenced sample was PBMCs. CDR3 protein: CAIRGDGSTDTQYF. CDR3 DNA sequence: TGTGCCATCCGAGGGGACGGTAGCACAGATACGCAGTATTTT.